A single sample gave rise to the 18 T cell receptor beta chains below, sequenced in a study of T cell responses to AZD1222 COVID-19 vaccine. TCRdb keeps only in-frame clones here, not all; method: immunoSEQ multiplex PCR. This table has about 180,000 clones, roughly nine tenths appearing once. Source: peripheral blood, taken on day 0 of AZD1222 vaccination. Receptors were obtained from an adult in good health.

This chain joins TRBV3-1 (or the pseudogene TRBV3-2) and TRBJ1-2, with D possibly TRBD1 on 5 matching bases. Germline CDR1 reads LGHDT; CDR2 reads YNNKEL (reference sequence). The CDR3 is made up of 11 amino acids. The germline V and J ends were trimmed by 7 bases and 2 bases, with 5 bases remaining between them. Written as DNA, the CDR3 is TGTGCCAGCAAGGGGAACTATGGCTACACCTTC. Protein sequence: CASKGNYGYTF.

As for this clone: It is unclear where the CDR3 begins or ends on the DNA, so no DNA is shown, and the CDR3 is as TCRdb lists it. The rearrangement uses TRBV19 and TRBJ1-5. Germline V gene sequence: CDR1 LNHDA, CDR2 SQIVND (reference sequence). The CDR3 totals 15 residues, both ends included. CDR3 region: CASSIFGAGHQPQHF.

This chain joins TRBV9 and TRBJ2-3; D is perhaps TRBD2 (6 bases). The germline CDR1 and CDR2 sequences are SGDLS and YYNGEE. The CDR3 covers 15 residues. V was shortened by 0 bases and J by 6 bases, with 14 bases between the two germline ends. The CDR3 DNA reads TGTGCCAGCAGCGTAGAAGCGGTTCGGGGGGATACGCAGTATTTT. Translated: CASSVEAVRGDTQYF.

The gene calls are TRBV24-1 and TRBJ2-3, with 9 nucleotides matching TRBD2. This CDR3 contains 15 residues. From germline, CDR1 is KGHDR and CDR2 SFDVKD. Losses at the gene ends were 5 bases for V and 5 bases for J; bases not matched to a gene: 7. CDR3 DNA sequence: TGTGCCACCAGTGGTCCTAGCGGGATCGGAGATACGCAGTATTTT. The encoded protein is CATSGPSGIGDTQYF.

The chain couples TRBV5-1 to TRBJ2-3; 11 bases are shared with TRBD2. Per the germline V gene, CDR1 is SGHRS and CDR2 is YFSETQ. The length of the CDR3 is 17 residues. After removal of 3 bases from V and 3 bases from J, the junction contained 9 bases not matched to a gene. Here the CDR3 reads CASSSGTSGGRTDTQYF. In DNA, the CDR3 is TGCGCCAGCAGCTCAGGGACTAGCGGAGGCCGGACAGATACGCAGTATTTT.

The J gene is TRBJ2-7, the V gene TRBV6-5, with D possibly matching TRBD1 (5 bases). With 10 bases removed from V and 0 bases from J, the gap between germline ends came to 16 bases. The CDR3 covers 14 residues. The V gene's germline CDR1 is MNHEY and CDR2 SVGAGI. In DNA form, the CDR3 reads TGTGCCACGGACGGACAACCCGTCTCCTACGAGCAGTACTTC. Its translation is CATDGQPVSYEQYF.

This chain connects TRBV30 to TRBJ1-1; 8 bases fit TRBD1. V lost 1 base to trimming and J lost 6 bases; unmatched junction nucleotides: 4. The length of the CDR3 is 13 residues. Germline V gene sequence: CDR1 GTSNPN, CDR2 SVGIG (reference sequence). In DNA form, the CDR3 reads TGTGCCTGGAGTGCCGGGACAGGCGCTGAAGCTTTCTTT. Translation: CAWSAGTGAEAFF.

The CDR3 DNA is TGTGCCAGCAGTTACTCGGGGGACAGGAGGAACTACGAGCAGTACTTC. Translating gives CASSYSGDRRNYEQYF. The chain employs TRBV6-5 and TRBJ2-7; 8 positions match TRBD1. Per germline, CDR1 MNHEY and CDR2 SVGAGI. The CDR3 contains 16 residues. With V trimmed by 0 bases and J by 3 bases, 7 bases remained unmatched.

V and J are TRBV7-9 and TRBJ2-3; a weak D match, TRBD1 (5 bases). CDR1 and CDR2 from the germline V gene are SEHNR and FQNEAQ (reference sequence). Trimming shortened V by 7 bases and J by 6 bases, and 11 bases separated the two germline ends. This CDR3 has 12 amino acids. The CDR3 DNA follows: TGTGCCAGCAACTTTCAGGGTGATACGCAGTATTTT. It codes for CASNFQGDTQYF.

CDR3 sequence (DNA): TGTGCCAGTAGTATAACTAGCGGAGACCTCGGGGAGCAGTACTTC. Protein: CASSITSGDLGEQYF. The chain joins TRBV19 to TRBJ2-7; 8 bases agree with TRBD2. CDR3 length: 15 amino acids. Germline CDR1 is LNHDA and CDR2 is SQIVND (reference sequence). The trim removed 2 bases at V and 7 bases at J, leaving 10 bases unmatched.

The chain employs TRBV2 and TRBJ1-1; D perhaps matches TRBD1 (6 bases). Germline CDR1 is SNHLY and CDR2 is FYNNEI. The V end lost 8 bases, the J end lost 0 bases, and 16 bases lay between the germline ends. The CDR3 runs to 15 residues. The CDR3 sequence is CASLGSRDMNTEAFF. CDR3 nucleotides: TGTGCCAGCCTTGGTTCCAGGGACATGAACACTGAAGCTTTCTTT.

The chain links TRBV2 to TRBJ1-1, with a weak D call TRBD1 (6 bases). With 8 bases removed from V and 7 bases from J, the gap between germline ends came to 8 bases. The CDR3 loop spans 10 amino acids. CDR1 SNHLY and CDR2 FYNNEI come from the germline V gene. Here the CDR3 reads CASADSEAFF. In DNA form, the CDR3 reads TGTGCCAGCGCGGACAGTGAAGCTTTCTTT. The entire variable domain, with the rest obtained from reference TRBV2 and TRBJ1-1, is as follows: EPEVTQTPSHQVTQMGQEVILRCVPISNHLYFYWYRQILGQKVEFLVSFYNNEISEKSEIFDDQFSVERPDGSNFTLKIRSTKLEDSAMYFCASADSEAFFGQGTRLTVV.

The CDR3 nucleotides are TGTGCCAGCACCCACGCGGGACAGGGGAACGATGGCTACACCTTC. Translating gives CASTHAGQGNDGYTF. V gene TRBV6-5 combines with J gene TRBJ1-2; TRBD1 agrees at 10 bases. V lost 7 bases and J lost 6; bases outside the gene matches: 11. Germline loops: CDR1 MNHEY, CDR2 SVGAGI. The CDR3 spans 15 residues.

The chain combines TRBV2 with TRBJ2-7; TRBD2 agrees at 11 bases. Germline CDR1 is SNHLY and CDR2 is FYNNEI. V shed 3 bases, J shed 2 bases, and the junction held 3 bases outside the gene matches. There are 15 residues in the CDR3. The CDR3 sequence is CASSDLGLAAYEQYF. The CDR3 nucleotides are TGTGCCAGCAGTGATCTGGGACTAGCGGCCTACGAGCAGTACTTC.

This chain uses TRBV5-4 with TRBJ2-2; 7 nucleotides line up with TRBD1. The germline V gene encodes CDR1 SGHNT and CDR2 YYREEE (reference sequence). The CDR3 loop spans 17 amino acids. Germline trimming cut 0 bases from V and 6 bases from J; bases unmatched to any gene: 11. CDR3 residues: CASSLGGDRVVAGELFF. The CDR3 DNA reads TGTGCCAGCAGCTTGGGAGGAGACAGGGTGGTGGCCGGGGAGCTGTTTTTT.

V is TRBV19 and J is TRBJ2-3, with TRBD1 as a possible D gene (6 bases). V lost 6 bases and J lost 3, with 13 bases in between. The CDR3 runs to 14 residues. CDR1 and CDR2 (germline): LNHDA, SQIVND (reference sequence). The DNA for the CDR3 is TGTGCCAGTAGGACTGGGGGCTGGACAGATACGCAGTATTTT. Translation: CASRTGGWTDTQYF.

The CDR3 region is CASSYLPRNNEQFF. The CDR3 DNA reads TGTGCCAGCAGTTATTTACCCAGGAACAATGAGCAGTTCTTC. The V and J genes are TRBV27 and TRBJ2-1; D is unresolved. The CDR3 length is 14 residues. Trimming stripped 4 bases from V and 5 bases from J, with 12 bases between. Germline V gives CDR1 MNHEY, CDR2 SMNVEV (reference sequence).

This sequence joins TRBV4-1 and TRBJ1-1; 7 nucleotides match TRBD1. The CDR3 covers 13 residues. V shed 4 bases and J 5 bases; nucleotides not matched to a gene: 4. Germline assignment: CDR1 MGHRA and CDR2 YSYEKL. CDR3 residues: CASSLQGQTEAFF. DNA of the CDR3: TGCGCCAGCAGCCTACAGGGGCAAACTGAAGCTTTCTTT.